The clone carrying this TCR beta chain was observed a single time. Antigen specificity is unknown. This CDR3 has 14 amino acids. Trimming removed 6 bases from V and 5 bases from J; junction bases left unmatched: 5. Per germline, CDR1 LNHDA and CDR2 SQIVND (reference sequence). 60 Vbeta and 13 Jbeta primers were used in PCR. The protocol was immunoSEQ multiplex PCR, while the TCRdb copy is restricted to in-frame clones and leaves out a portion. The sample holds about 150,000 clones, approximately 85% seen once. This entry is derived from a study of cytomegalovirus exposure and HLA in healthy donors. Study-wide results and limits: Cytomegalovirus status was reportedly diagnosed by the classifier with high specificity and sensitivity. Among the CMV-associated chains, a few were confirmed in vitro as specific for CMV antigens.

The chain couples TRBV19 to TRBJ1-5; 9 bases map to TRBD1. The sequenced material came from PBMCs. The clonotype comes from a girl between 5 and 17 years old in good health and CMV-seropositive. The CDR3 DNA sequence: TGTGCCAGTAGGCCTCGACAGGGGGATCAGCCCCAGCATTTT. It encodes CASRPRQGDQPQHF.